A single sample gave rise to the 19 T cell receptor beta chains below, sequenced in a study of cytomegalovirus exposure and HLA in healthy donors. Vbeta (60) and Jbeta (13) primers were used in the PCR. TCRdb's copy holds only in-frame clones and misses some; the assay was immunoSEQ multiplex PCR. The sample holds over 150,000 clones, 70% to 80% seen once. Specimen: PBMCs. Source of these receptors: a man in his sixties in good health and CMV-seronegative.

Note on this clone: Lacking the conserved final phenylalanine or tryptophan, this CDR3 likely reflects a read error. The chain recombines TRBV5-1 with TRBJ1-2; 11 bases agree with TRBD1. The V gene end was trimmed by 3 bases and the J gene end by 4 bases; junction bases not matched to a gene: 8. The germline gives CDR1 SGHRS, CDR2 YFSETQ. The CDR3 is 16 residues long. As DNA, the CDR3 is TGCGCCAGCAGCTCAAGAGGACAGGGGGCGCCCTATGGCTACACCCTC. Translated, it gives CASSSRGQGAPYGYTL.

The chain recombines TRBV5-4 with TRBJ2-7; D is possibly TRBD2 (5 bases). The length of the CDR3 is 14 residues. V shed 4 bases and J shed 7 bases, with 18 bases lying between them. Germline assignment: CDR1 SGHNT and CDR2 YYREEE (reference sequence). The CDR3 bases are TGTGCCAGCAGCCGTGAGGTAATGGGAGAAGAGCAGTACTTC. Residues: CASSREVMGEEQYF.

In its sample, this clone was seen once. V usage is TRBV27 and J usage is TRBJ2-7; D tentatively reads TRBD1 or TRBD2 (9 bases each). The V end was cut by 5 bases, the J end by 2 bases, with 31 bases between. This CDR3 comprises 20 residues. Per germline, CDR1 MNHEY and CDR2 SMNVEV (reference sequence). The CDR3 protein is CASSPHRGLTTGGRAYEQYF. The CDR3, as DNA: TGTGCCAGCAGTCCCCACAGGGGGCTTACTACTGGCGGGAGGGCCTACGAGCAGTACTTC.

The V gene is TRBV15, the J gene TRBJ1-1; D is possibly TRBD1 (5 bases). CDR1 is LNHNV, CDR2 YYDKDF, per germline (reference sequence). The CDR3 extends over 15 amino acids. With 0 bases removed from V and 7 bases from J, the gap between germline ends came to 15 bases. In DNA form, the CDR3 reads TGTGCCACCAGCAGAGATCCAGGGTGGGGTTTTGAAGCTTTCTTT. Protein product: CATSRDPGWGFEAFF.

The chain carries TRBV6-6 and TRBJ2-2, with D unclear. The ends were cut back, 0 bases at V and 4 bases at J, with 6 bases in the middle. The V gene's germline CDR1 is MNHNY and CDR2 SVGAGI (reference sequence). The CDR3 contains 14 residues. Here the CDR3 DNA reads TGTGCCAGCAGTTACTCTGGCAGCACCGGGGAGCTGTTTTTT. This gives the protein CASSYSGSTGELFF.

V is TRBV30 and J is TRBJ2-5, with D hard to call. The CDR3 totals 15 residues. Germline CDR1 GTSNPN, CDR2 SVGIG (reference sequence). V was cut by 5 bases and J by 2 bases, with 18 bases left in between. CDR3 protein: CAWFGSTEVQETQYF. The DNA for the CDR3 is TGTGCCTGGTTCGGTTCGACTGAAGTACAAGAGACCCAGTACTTC.

The J gene is TRBJ2-7, the V gene TRBV27; D gene ambiguous. The V end lost 5 bases, the J end lost 3 bases, and 14 bases lay between the germline ends. CDR3 size: 14 residues. Per the germline V gene, CDR1 is MNHEY and CDR2 is SMNVEV (reference sequence). This CDR3 reads CASSPSRPDYEQYF. Written as DNA, the CDR3 is TGTGCCAGCAGTCCCTCTAGGCCTGACTACGAGCAGTACTTC.

The chain joins TRBV11-2 to TRBJ2-7; 9 nucleotides agree with TRBD1. The CDR3 totals 14 residues. Trimming cost V 5 bases and J 7 bases; bases outside gene matches: 9. In germline, CDR1 is SGHAT, CDR2 FQNNGV. CDR3 coding DNA: TGTGCCAGCAGCCAAAACCTCGGGACAGGGGAGCAGTACTTC. Its translation: CASSQNLGTGEQYF.

The genes are TRBV7-2 and TRBJ1-3; D perhaps matches TRBD1 (5 bases). Germline V gives CDR1 SGHTA, CDR2 FQGNSA. V shed 1 base and J shed 7 bases, with 5 bases lying between them. This CDR3 has 12 residues. CDR3 nucleotide sequence: TGTGCCAGCAGCTTAGAGGGGAACACCATATATTTT. This encodes CASSLEGNTIYF.

This chain uses TRBV5-1 with TRBJ2-3; TRBD2 agrees at 12 bases. V lost 0 bases and J lost 0; bases outside the gene matches: 8. In germline, CDR1 is SGHRS, CDR2 YFSETQ. CDR3 length: 19 amino acids. The CDR3 region is CASSLATSGGLSSTDTQYF. The CDR3 DNA follows: TGCGCCAGCAGCTTGGCGACTAGCGGGGGCCTGTCTAGCACAGATACGCAGTATTTT.

The chain employs TRBV7-2 and TRBJ2-2, with TRBD2 identical over 15 bases. Per the germline V gene, CDR1 is SGHTA and CDR2 is FQGNSA. The V gene end was trimmed by 1 base and the J gene end by 6 bases; junction bases not matched to a gene: 9. This CDR3 is 19 amino acids long. The CDR3 loop is CASSLVWTSGGALAGELFF. Here the CDR3 DNA reads TGTGCCAGCAGCTTAGTTTGGACTAGCGGGGGGGCTCTGGCCGGGGAGCTGTTTTTT.

This clone was detected a few times. The V and J genes are TRBV29-1 and TRBJ2-5; the D gene is possibly TRBD2 (5 bases). CDR1 SQVTM and CDR2 ANQGSEA come from the germline V gene. Trimming took 0 bases from V and 7 from J, leaving 6 bases between them. The CDR3 loop spans 11 amino acids. Here the CDR3 reads CSVEDEGTQYF. In nucleotides, the CDR3 is TGCAGCGTTGAAGACGAGGGGACCCAGTACTTC.

This chain links TRBV19 with TRBJ1-1, with D perhaps matching TRBD1 (5 bases). The ends were cut back, 5 bases at V and 4 bases at J, with 17 bases in the middle. CDR3 length: 15 residues. Germline loops: CDR1 LNHDA, CDR2 SQIVND (reference sequence). This CDR3 reads CASSPRRGVATEAFF. The CDR3 DNA follows: TGTGCCAGTAGTCCCCGGAGGGGTGTGGCCACTGAAGCTTTCTTT. Using reference TRBV19 and TRBJ1-1 for the parts outside the CDR3, the full variable domain is DGGITQSPKYLFRKEGQNVTLSCEQNLNHDAMYWYRQDPGQGLRLIYYSQIVNDFQKGDIAEGYSVSREKKESFPLTVTSAQKNPTAFYLCASSPRRGVATEAFFGQGTRLTVV.

This chain links TRBV27 with TRBJ1-2, with 8 bases matching TRBD1. Germline assignment: CDR1 MNHEY and CDR2 SMNVEV (reference sequence). The V and J ends lost 8 bases and 6 bases, in that order; junction bases with no gene match: 11. CDR3 length: 14 residues. The CDR3 loop is CASGDRGGSDGYTF. In DNA, the CDR3 is TGTGCCAGCGGTGACAGGGGTGGAAGCGATGGCTACACCTTC.

This clone was counted between two and nine times. V gene TRBV6-1 combines with J gene TRBJ2-7, with 9 bases aligning to TRBD2. J was trimmed by 3 bases and V by 6 bases; bases with no gene match: 6. Looked up from germline, CDR1 is MNHNS and CDR2 is SASEGT. The CDR3 length is 14 residues. CDR3 residues: CASRRTSVNYEQYF. The CDR3 DNA is TGTGCCAGCAGGAGGACTAGCGTCAACTACGAGCAGTACTTC.

The J gene is TRBJ2-3, the V gene TRBV27, with D unresolved. The CDR3 has 13 amino acids. Trimming removed 0 bases at V and 6 bases at J, with 7 bases between. Germline CDR1 is MNHEY and CDR2 is SMNVEV (reference sequence). The CDR3 is CASSLSRVDTQYF. In DNA, the CDR3 is TGTGCCAGCAGTTTATCTAGAGTGGATACGCAGTATTTT.

The chain employs TRBV28 and TRBJ1-5; TRBD1 might be the D (5 bases). Trimming took 2 bases from V and 3 from J, leaving 20 bases between them. This CDR3 region has 18 residues. The germline V gene has CDR1 MDHEN and CDR2 SYDVKM. CDR3 sequence (DNA): TGTGCCAGCAGTTTAAGGATCCGACAGCCTGGACACAATCAGCCCCAGCATTTT. Translated, it gives CASSLRIRQPGHNQPQHF. Together with reference TRBV28 and TRBJ1-5, the CDR3 gives the full variable domain: DVKVTQSSRYLVKRTGEKVFLECVQDMDHENMFWYRQDPGLGLRLIYFSYDVKMKEKGDIPEGYSVSREKKERFSLILESASTNQTSMYLCASSLRIRQPGHNQPQHFGDGTRLSIL.

The chain employs TRBV28 and TRBJ2-7; the D gene is possibly TRBD1 (5 bases). Germline assignment: CDR1 MDHEN and CDR2 SYDVKM. This CDR3 is 17 amino acids long. Trimming removed 1 base at V and 4 bases at J, with 20 bases between. CDR3 DNA: TGTGCCAGCAGTTTATCCCGAGACAGATTTCTACAGTACGAGCAGTACTTC. It translates to CASSLSRDRFLQYEQYF.

In nucleotides, the CDR3 is TGTGGAACGGGACAGGGCTCCTATAATTCACCCCTCCACTTT. It encodes CGTGQGSYNSPLHF. This sequence joins TRBV6-1 and TRBJ1-6; the match to TRBD1 covers 9 bases. The CDR3 consists of 14 residues. The germline V gene encodes CDR1 MNHNS and CDR2 SASEGT.